A single sample is the source of the 14 T cell receptor beta chains below, sequenced in a study of T cell responses to AZD1222 COVID-19 vaccine. Assay: immunoSEQ multiplex PCR; the TCRdb copy retains only in-frame clones and omits some. The data hold some 180,000 clones, with over 85% observed a single time. The material sequenced was peripheral blood, taken 28 days after the second dose of the MenACWY control vaccine. The receptors stem from an adult who received the MenACWY meningococcal vaccine as a control.

The V gene is TRBV28, the J gene TRBJ1-1; D remains ambiguous. This CDR3 region has 11 residues. Trimming pared 4 bases from V and 6 bases from J, leaving 6 bases between. Germline V gene data show CDR1 as MDHEN and CDR2 as SYDVKM. DNA for the CDR3: TGTGCCAGCAGTTGGGCCCCTGAAGCTTTCTTT. Translating it yields CASSWAPEAFF.

V and J are TRBV6-5 and TRBJ2-5; 12 bases align to TRBD2. CDR1 and CDR2 (germline): MNHEY, SVGAGI. The CDR3 length is 14 residues. The ends lost 6 bases at V and 5 bases at J; junction bases unmatched: 4. Here the CDR3 reads CASRTGLAGETQYF. In nucleotides, the CDR3 is TGTGCCAGCAGGACTGGACTAGCGGGGGAGACCCAGTACTTC.

The chain has TRBV4-1 and TRBJ2-1; 8 nucleotides match TRBD2. CDR1 is MGHRA, CDR2 YSYEKL, per germline. Germline trimming cut 4 bases from V and 9 bases from J; bases unmatched to any gene: 11. The CDR3 has 15 residues. The CDR3 protein is CASSLAGPTDGEQFF. As DNA, the CDR3 is TGCGCCAGCAGCCTAGCGGGACCGACCGACGGTGAGCAGTTCTTC.

The chain couples TRBV4-1 to TRBJ2-1; no clear D gene. The germline gives CDR1 MGHRA, CDR2 YSYEKL. The CDR3 loop spans 16 amino acids. V was pared by 1 base and J by 1 base, with 11 bases between. Written as DNA, the CDR3 is TGCGCCAGCAGCCAAGGGGCTGGCGGTTCCTACAATGAGCAGTTCTTC. This sequence encodes CASSQGAGGSYNEQFF.

This rearrangement joins TRBV14 to TRBJ2-2; D not certain. Trimming shortened V by 1 base and J by 6 bases, and 9 bases separated the two germline ends. The CDR3 has 14 residues. In germline, CDR1 is SGHDN, CDR2 FVKESK. The CDR3 coding sequence is TGTGCCAGCAGCCAAGTTTCGGCGGCCGGGGAGCTGTTTTTT. Translation: CASSQVSAAGELFF.

The chain joins TRBV5-6 to TRBJ2-7; possibly TRBD1 for D (6 bases). The CDR3 is 14 residues long. Germline V lookup: CDR1 SGHDT, CDR2 YYEEEE. V shed 3 bases and J shed 2 bases, with 12 bases lying between them. This CDR3 is CASSSRQVPYEQYF. The CDR3 DNA sequence: TGTGCCAGCAGCTCCCGACAGGTCCCCTACGAGCAGTACTTC.

The J gene is TRBJ2-1, the V gene TRBV10-3, with 14 bases aligning to TRBD2. CDR1 ENHRY and CDR2 SYGVKD come from the germline V gene. The V and J ends lost 6 bases and 10 bases, in that order; junction bases with no gene match: 8. The CDR3 loop spans 15 amino acids. The CDR3, as DNA: TGTGCCATCAGCCGGGGACTAGCGGGAGATGGCGAGCAGTTCTTC. It translates to CAISRGLAGDGEQFF.

V is TRBV9 and J is TRBJ1-4, with D maybe TRBD1 (5 bases). The ends were cut back, 0 bases at V and 8 bases at J, with 20 bases in the middle. This CDR3 region has 17 residues. CDR1 SGDLS and CDR2 YYNGEE come from the germline V gene. This CDR3 is CASSVGYQAGPTEKLFF. The DNA for the CDR3 is TGTGCCAGCAGCGTAGGATATCAGGCAGGGCCGACGGAAAAACTGTTTTTT.

The chain is built from TRBV19 and TRBJ1-1; a weak D match, TRBD1 (5 bases). Per the germline V gene, CDR1 is LNHDA and CDR2 is SQIVND (reference sequence). CDR3 size: 12 residues. V was shortened by 2 bases and J by 9 bases, with 10 bases between the two germline ends. The CDR3 coding sequence is TGTGCCAGTAGTATAAGCGCAGGGAAAGCTTTCTTT. This translates into CASSISAGKAFF.

V usage is TRBV11-2 and J usage is TRBJ2-1, with D unresolved. Trimming took 2 bases from V and 3 from J, leaving 11 bases between them. Germline assignment: CDR1 SGHAT and CDR2 FQNNGV. The CDR3 consists of 15 residues. CDR3 residues: CASSLSIKVYNEQFF. In nucleotides, the CDR3 is TGTGCCAGCAGCTTATCGATCAAAGTCTACAATGAGCAGTTCTTC.

The V call is TRBV19, the J call TRBJ2-5; TRBD2 aligns across 14 bases. CDR3 length: 16 amino acids. Germline V gene sequence: CDR1 LNHDA, CDR2 SQIVND (reference sequence). After removal of 3 bases from V and 5 bases from J, the junction contained 5 bases not matched to a gene. In DNA form, the CDR3 reads TGTGCCAGTAGTATGGGGACTAGCGGGAGAGGGGAGACCCAGTACTTC. This translates into CASSMGTSGRGETQYF. Combining the CDR3 with reference TRBV19 and TRBJ2-5 gives the whole variable domain DGGITQSPKYLFRKEGQNVTLSCEQNLNHDAMYWYRQDPGQGLRLIYYSQIVNDFQKGDIAEGYSVSREKKESFPLTVTSAQKNPTAFYLCASSMGTSGRGETQYFGPGTRLLVL.

The gene calls are TRBV12-3 or TRBV12-4 and TRBJ2-7, with D tentatively TRBD1 (5 bases). V dropped 4 bases and J dropped 6 bases, with 10 bases sitting between them. This CDR3 has 12 amino acids. The DNA for the CDR3 is TGTGCCAGCAGTTGGGCAGGGTTCGAGCAGTACTTC. Residues: CASSWAGFEQYF.

The chain uses TRBV2 and TRBJ1-5, with D perhaps TRBD1 (5 bases). Germline CDR1 is SNHLY and CDR2 is FYNNEI. The CDR3 loop spans 14 amino acids. The germline V and J ends were trimmed by 6 bases and 16 bases, with 25 bases remaining between them. The CDR3 reads CASSKFEEQARTHF. In DNA, the CDR3 is TGTGCCAGCAGCAAATTCGAGGAACAGGCCCGGACCCATTTT.

The chain joins TRBV2 to TRBJ1-5, with a tentative D call TRBD1 (5 bases). V lost 4 bases and J lost 0, with 10 bases in between. Germline lookup yields CDR1 SNHLY and CDR2 FYNNEI. This CDR3 is built from 15 residues. CDR3 loop: CASSGRGFSNQPQHF. CDR3 sequence (DNA): TGTGCCAGCAGTGGGAGGGGATTTAGCAATCAGCCCCAGCATTTT.